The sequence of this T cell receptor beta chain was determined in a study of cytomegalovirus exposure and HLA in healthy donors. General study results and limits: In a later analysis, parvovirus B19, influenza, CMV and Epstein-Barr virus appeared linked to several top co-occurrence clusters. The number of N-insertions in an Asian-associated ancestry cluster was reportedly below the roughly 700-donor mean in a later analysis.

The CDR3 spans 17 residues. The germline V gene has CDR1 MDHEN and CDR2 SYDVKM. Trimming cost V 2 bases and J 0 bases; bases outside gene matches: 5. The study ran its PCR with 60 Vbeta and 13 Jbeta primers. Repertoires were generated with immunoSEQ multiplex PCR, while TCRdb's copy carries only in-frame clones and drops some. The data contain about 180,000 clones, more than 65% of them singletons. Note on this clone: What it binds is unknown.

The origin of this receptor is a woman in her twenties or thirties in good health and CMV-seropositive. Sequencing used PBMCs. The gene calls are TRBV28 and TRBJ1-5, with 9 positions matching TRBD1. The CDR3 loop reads CASSLGQGTYSNQPQHF. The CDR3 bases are TGTGCCAGCAGTTTAGGACAGGGGACTTATAGCAATCAGCCCCAGCATTTT.